A single sample is the source of the 22 T cell receptor beta chains below, sequenced in a study of T cell repertoires in cytomegalovirus infection. No antigen has been identified for these receptors. Each CDR3 protein is one row after TCRdb ran MiXCR on the reads. The sample holds some 940,000 distinct CDR3 sequences, around 30% seen once. This specimen was cultured CD8+ T cells from PBMCs, taken from culture after CMV antigen stimulation. Receptor source: a human donor in good health (CMV status not recorded). Some clones in this sample may be carry-over from other donors' samples.

At least ten counts were recorded for this clonotype. This chain uses TRBV28 with TRBJ1-1; D gene unclear. V lost 5 bases to trimming and J lost 5 bases, with 15 bases between them. This CDR3 spans 14 amino acids. Germline CDR1 is MDHEN and CDR2 is SYDVKM. The CDR3 region is CASSTPTEKTEAFF. The CDR3 bases are TGTGCCAGCAGTACCCCGACGGAGAAGACTGAAGCTTTCTTT.

The V gene is TRBV28, the J gene TRBJ1-4; no clear D. Germline CDR1 and CDR2: MDHEN and SYDVKM. The CDR3 is 16 residues long. V lost 0 bases, J lost 5 bases, and 13 bases lay in between. The CDR3 DNA reads TGTGCCAGCAGTTTATGGCGAGGGTTAAAGAATGAAAAACTGTTTTTT. This translates into CASSLWRGLKNEKLFF.

The V call is TRBV28, the J call TRBJ2-5, with TRBD2 matching over 11 bases. CDR3 length: 16 amino acids. Germline V gene sequence: CDR1 MDHEN, CDR2 SYDVKM. The V gene end was trimmed by 3 bases and the J gene end by 2 bases; junction bases not matched to a gene: 5. The CDR3, as DNA: TGTGCCAGCAGTTTTACTAGCGGGAGCCTTCAAGAGACCCAGTACTTC. It is translated as CASSFTSGSLQETQYF.

The chain carries TRBV2 and TRBJ1-3; D is uncertain. The CDR3 runs to 14 residues. The V end lost 6 bases, the J end lost 0 bases, and 9 bases lay between the germline ends. Germline CDR1 is SNHLY and CDR2 is FYNNEI. DNA of the CDR3: TGTGCCAGCAGGATCGAGAGCTCTGGAAACACCATATATTTT. As protein: CASRIESSGNTIYF. Drawing the rest from reference TRBV2 and TRBJ1-3, the complete variable domain is EPEVTQTPSHQVTQMGQEVILRCVPISNHLYFYWYRQILGQKVEFLVSFYNNEISEKSEIFDDQFSVERPDGSNFTLKIRSTKLEDSAMYFCASRIESSGNTIYFGEGSWLTVV.

This clonotype turned up a few times. The chain employs TRBV10-2 and TRBJ2-3; D is uncertain. The V end lost 2 bases, the J end lost 2 bases, and 14 bases lay between the germline ends. This CDR3 region has 16 residues. Germline CDR1 reads WSHSY; CDR2 reads SAAADI. Written as DNA, the CDR3 is TGCGCCAGCAGTGAGCCGGTGGGGTCGAACACAGATACGCAGTATTTT. This gives the protein CASSEPVGSNTDTQYF.

The chain is built from TRBV28 and TRBJ1-2; D unresolved. Germline V lookup: CDR1 MDHEN, CDR2 SYDVKM. CDR3 length equals 11 residues. V dropped 6 bases and J dropped 7 bases, with 9 bases sitting between them. Here the CDR3 reads CASSQPFGYTF. The CDR3 nucleotides are TGTGCCAGCAGCCAACCTTTTGGCTACACCTTC.

This clonotype has only one observation. V gene TRBV28 combines with J gene TRBJ2-7, with 7 bases that match TRBD1. V lost 2 bases to trimming and J lost 2 bases; unmatched junction nucleotides: 6. The germline CDR1 and CDR2 sequences are MDHEN and SYDVKM. The CDR3 length is 15 residues. The CDR3, as DNA: TGTGCCAGCAGTTTAGGGACAGTAACCCCCTACGAGCAGTACGTC. Amino acids: CASSLGTVTPYEQYV.

The rearrangement joins TRBV6-6 to TRBJ1-2, with unresolved D. Trimming cost V 0 bases and J 6 bases, with 11 bases left between them. Germline V gene data show CDR1 as MNHNY and CDR2 as SVGAGI (reference sequence). The CDR3 extends over 14 amino acids. This chain's CDR3 is CASSYSLITDGYTF. CDR3 in DNA: TGTGCCAGCAGTTACTCGTTGATTACGGATGGCTACACCTTC.

This clonotype was recorded only once. The J gene is TRBJ1-2, the V gene TRBV29-1; 7 positions agree with TRBD1. This CDR3 contains 15 residues. The trim removed 0 bases at V and 4 bases at J, leaving 8 bases unmatched. Germline assignment: CDR1 SQVTM and CDR2 ANQGSEA. The CDR3 DNA reads as TGCAGCGTTGAAGACCGGGACAGCGTTATCTATGGCTACACCTTC. As protein: CSVEDRDSVIYGYTF.

The chain recombines TRBV27 with TRBJ2-3, with 10 bases lining up with TRBD2. Germline CDR1 and CDR2: MNHEY and SMNVEV (reference sequence). This CDR3 contains 17 residues. Germline trimming cut 5 bases from V and 3 bases from J; bases unmatched to any gene: 11. The CDR3 nucleotides are TGTGCCAGCAGTCTCCTGAGGAGCGGGGGGGCGACAGATACGCAGTATTTT. Translation gives CASSLLRSGGATDTQYF.

The genes are TRBV7-6 and TRBJ1-2, with D perhaps TRBD1 (6 bases). This CDR3 is 14 amino acids long. Germline V CDR1 and CDR2: SGHVS, FNYEAQ. V was clipped by 1 base and J by 7 bases, with 13 bases between them. The DNA for the CDR3 is TGTGCCAGCAGCTTAGAAGTGGGACATTTTGGCTACACCTTC. Its translation is CASSLEVGHFGYTF.

This clonotype was counted ten times or more. J is TRBJ2-5 and V is TRBV4-3; D assignment may be TRBD1 or TRBD2 (5 bases each). V lost 0 bases to trimming and J lost 5 bases, with 13 bases between them. CDR1 and CDR2 (germline): LGHNA, YSLEER. The CDR3 consists of 15 residues. The CDR3, as DNA: TGCGCCAGCAGCCAAGACCGGGGCACGGGGGAGACCCAGTACTTC. Translation: CASSQDRGTGETQYF.

The chain recombines TRBV7-9 with TRBJ1-4; D remains ambiguous. The CDR3 contains 13 residues. Trimming stripped 7 bases from V and 3 bases from J, with 9 bases between. The germline CDR1 and CDR2 sequences are SEHNR and FQNEAQ (reference sequence). CDR3 loop: CASTTAPNEKLFF. In DNA form, the CDR3 reads TGTGCCAGCACTACAGCCCCTAATGAAAAACTGTTTTTT.

The rearrangement joins TRBV4-1 to TRBJ2-1, with 8 bases aligning to TRBD1. Germline V gives CDR1 MGHRA, CDR2 YSYEKL. V shed 0 bases, J shed 8 bases, and the junction held 6 bases outside the gene matches. CDR3 size: 15 residues. CDR3: CASSQEGRGLDEQFF. For the CDR3, the DNA is TGCGCCAGCAGCCAAGAGGGCAGGGGGCTGGATGAGCAGTTCTTC.

The V gene is TRBV19, the J gene TRBJ2-1; weak D call: TRBD1 (6 bases). The CDR3 is 15 amino acids. Germline V gives CDR1 LNHDA, CDR2 SQIVND (reference sequence). Trimming shortened V by 6 bases and J by 3 bases, and 15 bases separated the two germline ends. CDR3 in amino acids: CASRLVGAVYNEQFF. The CDR3 DNA follows: TGTGCCAGTAGGCTAGTGGGGGCGGTCTACAATGAGCAGTTCTTC.

The J gene is TRBJ2-7, the V gene TRBV18; 7 nucleotides align to TRBD1. The CDR3 runs to 14 residues. The germline V gene encodes CDR1 KGHSH and CDR2 LQKENI. V was clipped by 3 bases and J by 3 bases; unmatched bases: 5. The CDR3 sequence: CASSPPDRIYEQYV. In nucleotides, the CDR3 is TGTGCCAGCTCACCCCCGGACAGGATCTACGAGCAGTACGTC.

The chain couples TRBV5-4 to TRBJ1-1; D is uncertain. CDR1 is SGHNT, CDR2 YYREEE, per germline (reference sequence). V gave up 4 bases and J gave up 4 bases, with 14 bases separating them. The CDR3 is 14 residues long. The CDR3 here is CASSEGTLGTEAFF. In DNA form, the CDR3 reads TGTGCCAGCAGCGAGGGAACTTTAGGCACTGAAGCTTTCTTT.

The V and J genes are TRBV12-3 or TRBV12-4 and TRBJ2-6; no clear D gene. Trimming took 6 bases from V and 0 from J, leaving 9 bases between them. The CDR3 has 15 amino acids. The CDR3 DNA reads as TGTGCCAGCAGCCGTACCATCTCTGGGGCCAACGTCCTGACTTTC. As protein: CASSRTISGANVLTF.

This clonotype turned up a few times. The genes are TRBV19 and TRBJ1-2; D not certain. V was shortened by 0 bases and J by 4 bases, with 12 bases between the two germline ends. The CDR3 is 15 residues long. The germline V gene encodes CDR1 LNHDA and CDR2 SQIVND (reference sequence). As DNA, the CDR3 is TGTGCCAGTAGTATAGATCCAGAAGGAGCCTATGGCTACACCTTC. Translating it yields CASSIDPEGAYGYTF.

The chain couples TRBV7-6 to TRBJ2-1; TRBD2 aligns across 7 bases. CDR3 length: 17 residues. Germline V gene sequence: CDR1 SGHVS, CDR2 FNYEAQ. J lost 1 base, V lost 0 bases, and 6 bases had no gene match. CDR3 sequence reads: CASSLAPGGGSYNEQFF. Here the CDR3 DNA reads TGTGCCAGCAGCTTAGCGCCTGGGGGGGGTTCCTACAATGAGCAGTTCTTC.

The chain is built from TRBV10-3 and TRBJ2-7; 11 bases are a match to TRBD2. With V trimmed by 10 bases and J by 2 bases, 4 bases remained unmatched. The germline V gene encodes CDR1 ENHRY and CDR2 SYGVKD. There are 13 residues in the CDR3. DNA of the CDR3: TGTGCCACGACTAGCGGGGAGACCTACGAGCAGTACTTC. Encoded protein: CATTSGETYEQYF.

This chain uses TRBV27 with TRBJ2-1, with 12 bases aligning to TRBD2. Germline V gene lookup returns CDR1 MNHEY and CDR2 SMNVEV (reference sequence). The V and J ends lost 3 bases and 9 bases, in that order; junction bases with no gene match: 12. The CDR3 loop spans 17 amino acids. CDR3 region: CASSLSSGGGSEGEQFF. DNA of the CDR3: TGTGCCAGCAGTTTGTCTAGCGGGGGGGGATCAGAAGGTGAGCAGTTCTTC.